This entry lists 18 T cell receptor beta chains sequenced from one sample in a study of blood T cell repertoires in COVID-19. Sequencing used immunoSEQ multiplex PCR; TCRdb keeps in-frame clones, though not all of them. The sample gives 100,000 to 150,000 clones, about four fifths of which show up once; approximately 13% is in the top ten. Sequences were obtained from peripheral blood. Every receptor here comes from a woman in her 30s who had recovered from COVID-19.

V gene TRBV3-1 (or the pseudogene TRBV3-2) combines with J gene TRBJ1-4; TRBD1 is a possible D gene (6 bases). This CDR3 is built from 14 residues. Germline loops: CDR1 LGHDT, CDR2 YNNKEL (reference sequence). The V and J ends lost 2 bases and 8 bases respectively, with 12 bases between them. The CDR3 nucleotides are TGTGCCAGCAGCCAAAGCAGGGGAGGGGAAAAACTGTTTTTT. Amino acids: CASSQSRGGEKLFF.

J is TRBJ2-1 and V is TRBV18; TRBD1 might be the D (6 bases). V lost 3 bases, J lost 1 base, and 13 bases lay in between. Per the germline V gene, CDR1 is KGHSH and CDR2 is LQKENI. CDR3 length equals 16 residues. CDR3 DNA: TGTGCCAGCTCACCTACACAGGGAATATCCTACAATGAGCAGTTCTTC. Amino acids: CASSPTQGISYNEQFF. Complete variable domain (other parts from reference TRBV18 and TRBJ2-1): NAGVMQNPRHLVRRRGQEARLRCSPMKGHSHVYWYRQLPEEGLKFMVYLQKENIIDESGMPKERFSAEFPKEGPSILRIQQVVRGDSAAYFCASSPTQGISYNEQFFGPGTRLTVL.

The chain uses TRBV18 and TRBJ2-7; weak D call: TRBD2 (5 bases). This CDR3 comprises 14 residues. V lost 3 bases, J lost 3 bases, and 12 bases lay in between. Germline CDR1 and CDR2: KGHSH and LQKENI. The CDR3 nucleotides read TGTGCCAGCTCACCTTCGTACGGGGACTACGAGCAGTACTTC. It is translated as CASSPSYGDYEQYF.

This clone was recorded only once. The chain carries TRBV5-6 and TRBJ2-7; D gene unclear. Looked up from germline, CDR1 is SGHDT and CDR2 is YYEEEE. V lost 0 bases, J lost 3 bases, and 13 bases lay in between. This CDR3 has 15 amino acids. CDR3 residues: CASSLGAQSYYEQYF. The CDR3 DNA reads as TGTGCCAGCAGCTTGGGTGCACAGTCCTACTACGAGCAGTACTTC.

This rearrangement joins TRBV5-6 to TRBJ2-3; TRBD1 aligns across 8 bases. Germline V CDR1 and CDR2: SGHDT, YYEEEE. This CDR3 contains 15 residues. Germline trimming cut 3 bases from V and 15 bases from J; bases unmatched to any gene: 18. The CDR3 DNA sequence: TGTGCCAGCAGCTATAGGACAGGGACCCCTGTGGAGGAATATTTT. Its translation is CASSYRTGTPVEEYF.

V gene TRBV13 combines with J gene TRBJ1-2; weak D call: TRBD1 (6 bases). The CDR3 is 16 residues long. Germline V CDR1 and CDR2: PRHDT, FYEKMQ (reference sequence). The V and J ends lost 4 bases and 8 bases respectively, with 23 bases between them. In nucleotides, the CDR3 is TGTGCCAGCAGCTCCCCAGGGACACTCTCAACGGGCGGCTACACCTTC. It translates to CASSSPGTLSTGGYTF.

The J gene is TRBJ2-1, the V gene TRBV29-1; 10 bases map to TRBD2. Germline V gives CDR1 SQVTM, CDR2 ANQGSEA. V trimming: 8 bases; J trimming: 5 bases; junction bases outside the gene matches: 6. CDR3 size: 13 residues. The CDR3 sequence: CSPGLARNNEQFF. For the CDR3, the DNA is TGCAGCCCGGGACTAGCGCGTAACAATGAGCAGTTCTTC.

The rearrangement links TRBV15 to TRBJ2-1, with TRBD2 as a possible D gene (5 bases). Per germline, CDR1 LNHNV and CDR2 YYDKDF (reference sequence). This CDR3 comprises 17 residues. V was shortened by 1 base and J by 3 bases, with 16 bases between the two germline ends. This chain's CDR3 is CATSRAPDTLGYNEQFF. CDR3 DNA: TGTGCCACCAGCAGAGCCCCTGACACACTAGGCTACAATGAGCAGTTCTTC.

The chain combines TRBV7-2 with TRBJ2-7; D uncertain. The CDR3 spans 12 residues. Germline CDR1 reads SGHTA; CDR2 reads FQGNSA. With 3 bases removed from V and 7 bases from J, the gap between germline ends came to 10 bases. Here the CDR3 reads CASSFGSREQYF. CDR3 nucleotide sequence: TGTGCCAGCAGCTTCGGGTCTCGGGAGCAGTACTTC.

This chain joins TRBV4-1 and TRBJ2-1, with D tentatively TRBD2 (5 bases). The CDR3 totals 17 residues. V lost 5 bases to trimming and J lost 2 bases, with 19 bases between them. Germline loops: CDR1 MGHRA, CDR2 YSYEKL. The chain's CDR3 is CASSSRFLGSAYNEQFF. CDR3 DNA: TGCGCCAGCAGCTCTCGGTTCTTGGGTAGCGCCTACAATGAGCAGTTCTTC.

This clone came up once. The chain employs TRBV6-5 and TRBJ1-1; D is uncertain. Trimming shortened V by 0 bases and J by 4 bases, and 9 bases separated the two germline ends. The V gene's germline CDR1 is MNHEY and CDR2 SVGAGI. The CDR3 is made up of 14 amino acids. The CDR3 nucleotides are TGTGCCAGCAGTTACTCGGAGGGAGGCACTGAAGCTTTCTTT. Translation gives CASSYSEGGTEAFF.

Concerning this clone itself: The same CDR3 also results from other DNA sequences found in this sample. V and J are TRBV12-3 or TRBV12-4 and TRBJ1-1; D unclear. The CDR3 totals 11 residues. The V end lost 1 base, the J end lost 7 bases, and 4 bases lay between the germline ends. The CDR3 bases are TGTGCCAGCAGTTTAGGAGGTGAAGCTTTCTTT. Translating gives CASSLGGEAFF.

The chain links TRBV6-1 to TRBJ2-1; 9 positions match TRBD2. Trimming took 1 base from V and 8 from J; bases not matched to a gene: 6. There are 15 residues in the CDR3. CDR1 MNHNS and CDR2 SASEGT come from the germline V gene. CDR3 protein: CASSEGAAGGDEQFF. For the CDR3, the DNA is TGTGCCAGCAGTGAAGGGGCGGCGGGGGGGGATGAGCAGTTCTTC.

The chain couples TRBV7-3 to TRBJ2-1, with D possibly matching TRBD2 (5 bases). The CDR3 extends over 13 amino acids. Trimming took off 8 bases at V and 0 bases at J, with 8 bases between the two ends. The germline CDR1 and CDR2 sequences are SGHTA and FQGTGA. The CDR3 coding sequence is TGTGCCAGCGGGGAGCCCTCCTACAATGAGCAGTTCTTC. Translated, it gives CASGEPSYNEQFF.

This clone occurred once. The rearrangement joins TRBV7-8 to TRBJ1-2; D is uncertain. The CDR3 has 16 amino acids. The V gene lost 0 bases and the J gene lost 3 bases, with 14 bases spanning the gap. Germline loops: CDR1 SGHVS, CDR2 FQNEAQ. CDR3 protein: CASSLARLKTDYGYTF. The CDR3 DNA follows: TGTGCCAGCAGCTTAGCCAGACTTAAAACGGACTATGGCTACACCTTC.

The chain combines TRBV18 with TRBJ2-7; 16 bases map to TRBD2. The CDR3 runs 16 residues. Germline CDR1 is KGHSH and CDR2 is LQKENI. J gave up 4 bases and V 5 bases, and 5 bases lay outside the gene matches. The CDR3: CASSSPGLAGGYEQYF. CDR3 bases: TGTGCCAGCTCATCCCCGGGACTAGCGGGAGGGTACGAGCAGTACTTC.

The chain couples TRBV11-3 to TRBJ2-2; unclear D gene. V was clipped by 2 bases and J by 4 bases, with 11 bases between them. Germline CDR1 SGHNT, CDR2 YENEEA. The CDR3 is made up of 15 amino acids. This CDR3 reads CASSLSFYGTGELFF. The CDR3 DNA is TGTGCCAGCAGCTTATCCTTCTACGGCACCGGGGAGCTGTTTTTT.

The chain links TRBV5-1 to TRBJ2-1; 9 nucleotides match TRBD1. From germline, CDR1 is SGHRS and CDR2 YFSETQ. V dropped 4 bases and J dropped 6; count of bases not matched to a gene: 8. The CDR3 loop spans 15 amino acids. The chain's CDR3 is CASSPNRGPGNEQFF. For the CDR3, the DNA is TGCGCCAGCAGCCCCAACAGGGGGCCGGGCAATGAGCAGTTCTTC.